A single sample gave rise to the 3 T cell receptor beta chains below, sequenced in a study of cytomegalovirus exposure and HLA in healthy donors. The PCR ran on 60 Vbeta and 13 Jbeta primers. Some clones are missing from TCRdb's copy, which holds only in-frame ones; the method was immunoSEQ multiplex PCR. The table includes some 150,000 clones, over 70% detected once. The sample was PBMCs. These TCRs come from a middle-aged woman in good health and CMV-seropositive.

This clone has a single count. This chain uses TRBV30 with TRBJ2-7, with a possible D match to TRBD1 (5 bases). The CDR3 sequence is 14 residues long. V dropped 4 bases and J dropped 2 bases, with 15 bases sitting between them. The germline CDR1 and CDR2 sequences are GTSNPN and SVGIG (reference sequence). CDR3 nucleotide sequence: TGTGCCTGGATGTCCCGCAGGGCACCCTACGAGCAGTACTTC. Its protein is CAWMSRRAPYEQYF.

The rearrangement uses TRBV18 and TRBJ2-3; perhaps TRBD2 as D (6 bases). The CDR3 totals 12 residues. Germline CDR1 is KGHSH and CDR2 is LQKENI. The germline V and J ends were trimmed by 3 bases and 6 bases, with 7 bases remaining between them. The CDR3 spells CASSPRGDTQYF. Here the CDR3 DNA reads TGTGCCAGCTCACCCCGGGGGGATACGCAGTATTTT. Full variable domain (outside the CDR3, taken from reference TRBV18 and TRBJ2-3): NAGVMQNPRHLVRRRGQEARLRCSPMKGHSHVYWYRQLPEEGLKFMVYLQKENIIDESGMPKERFSAEFPKEGPSILRIQQVVRGDSAAYFCASSPRGDTQYFGPGTRLTVL.

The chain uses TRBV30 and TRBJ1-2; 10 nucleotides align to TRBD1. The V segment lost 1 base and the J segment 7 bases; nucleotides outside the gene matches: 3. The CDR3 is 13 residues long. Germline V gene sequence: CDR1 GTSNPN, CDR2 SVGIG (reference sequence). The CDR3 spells CAWSGQGAGGYTF. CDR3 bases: TGTGCCTGGAGTGGACAGGGGGCAGGTGGCTACACCTTC.